This T cell receptor (beta chain) was identified during a study of persistence of HIV-infected CD4 T cells. Study-level background: Donors had been on suppressive ART for a median of about 8 years. Study-level points and caveats: Proviral oligoclonality tracked with TCR oligoclonality within the same sorted cells.

The immunoSEQ assay was version 4, run in survey mode. Here immunoSEQ multiplex PCR was the method, and the copy in TCRdb shows in-frame clones only, minus some. Altogether tens of thousands of clones are present, over 80% being singletons, with the ten largest covering under 7.5%. The CDR3 length is 14 residues. Germline V CDR1 and CDR2: SGHTS, YDEGEE. V was clipped by 2 bases and J by 5 bases, with 11 bases between them. Stimulation used approximately 9.1 ug/mL lysate from CMV-infected fibroblasts. Sorted nonresponding memory CD4+ T cells were CD40L-negative, CD69-negative, CD45RO-high. Undetectable plasma HIV-1 RNA below 50 copies/mL lasted at least 4 years. Stimulated PBMCs had first been depleted of CD8+ T cells. This clone turned up a few times. What it binds is not known.

The TCR sequence derives from an adult woman with HIV who was CMV-seropositive. This chain links TRBV5-8 with TRBJ1-5; a weak D match, TRBD1 (5 bases). The specimen comprised CD4+ T cells sorted from PBMCs after roughly 18-hour stimulation, sampled from a patient who received antiretroviral therapy. CDR3 in DNA: TGTGCCAGCAGCTTAAAGGGGACCCATCAGCCCCAGCATTTT. This sequence encodes CASSLKGTHQPQHF.